These T cell receptor beta chains were read from a single sample in a study of T-cell memory formation after mild COVID-19. TCRdb ran MiXCR on the 5' RACE reads and lists one entry per CDR3 protein. This table has 120,000 to 150,000 distinct CDR3 sequences, about 6.1% appearing once. Sequenced sample: PBMCs or a T cell subset sorted from them (not recorded which). Every receptor here comes from an adult woman who had mild COVID-19 (a few samples of this study predate the infection). Cell type and time point are not known. The CDR3 runs from the conserved cysteine through the conserved F or W.

cdr3_aa: CASSWTGGEQYF
v_call: TRBV12-3/TRBV12-4
j_call: TRBJ2-7

cdr3_aa: CATSGGEYGYTF
v_call: TRBV24-1
j_call: TRBJ1-2

cdr3_aa: CASSPRTSGSYEQFF
v_call: TRBV7-9
j_call: TRBJ2-1

cdr3_aa: CASSLESLRGTEAFF
v_call: TRBV7-9
j_call: TRBJ1-1

cdr3_aa: CAVSLAGGTQYF
v_call: TRBV12-3/TRBV12-4
j_call: TRBJ2-3

cdr3_aa: CASSGFDRGRVTDTQYF
v_call: TRBV7-9
j_call: TRBJ2-3

cdr3_aa: CASSLEGFEAFF
v_call: TRBV5-6
j_call: TRBJ1-1

cdr3_aa: CASSLQMNTEAFF
v_call: TRBV7-2
j_call: TRBJ1-1

cdr3_aa: CATSDSGTGSDIQYF
v_call: TRBV24-1
j_call: TRBJ2-4

cdr3_aa: CASSRGEVRFNDTQYF
v_call: TRBV7-9
j_call: TRBJ2-3